This T cell receptor (beta chain) was captured in a study of blood T cell repertoires in COVID-19. Study at large: Acute-phase and convalescent COVID-19 samples originated in the United States, Italy and Spain. T cells, B-cell-depleted T cells, or PBMCs supplied cDNA or gDNA.

J was trimmed by 2 bases and V by 1 base; bases with no gene match: 4. Germline CDR1 SGHAT, CDR2 FQNNGV. This CDR3 has 18 residues. Per the study methods: Using reference gene primer amplification, nucleated cell counts were estimated. Assay used: immunoSEQ multiplex PCR; TCRdb lists only in-frame clones, some missing. V, J and clone size are taken as reported in that table, and D and trimming were inferred from the DNA itself. The top ten hold 2.6% of the sample, which has over 200,000 clones, approximately 92% seen once. While infection was still active, Seattle patients were enrolled and then followed longitudinally.

This receptor was taken from a young adult with COVID-19, enrolled during active disease. Sequencing was done on a sample of peripheral blood. The V call is TRBV11-2, the J call TRBJ2-2; 13 bases fit TRBD2. The CDR3 coding sequence is TGTGCCAGCAGCTTAGGACTAGCGGGAGGTTCTAACACCGGGGAGCTGTTTTTT. Protein: CASSLGLAGGSNTGELFF.